This TCR beta chain was identified in a study of breast tumors, draining lymph nodes, adjacent tissues. Axillary draining lymph nodes of breast cancer patients supplied the node samples. Trimming pared 0 bases from V and 3 bases from J, leaving 9 bases between. CDR3 length: 14 residues. From germline, CDR1 is SGHKS and CDR2 YYEKEE (reference sequence). Study-level findings and limits: Tumor and nontumor repertoires were significantly more similar in luminal-like than in basal-like breast cancer. Most tumor T cells seemingly derive from lymph node, then expand in tumor. Compared with lymph nodes, tumors were less diverse; compared with nontumor tissue, more.

Using its own MiXCR run on the multiplex PCR reads, TCRdb lists one record per CDR3 protein. This sample carries 150,000 to 250,000 distinct CDR3 sequences, around 33% of them seen once, and the ten largest clones take 4% to 4.5%. This clonotype showed up many times. Its antigen is not known. Sequenced input: axillary lymph node tissue. This sequence originates from a female donor with breast cancer. Some clones in this sample may be carry-over from other donors' samples. The rearrangement uses TRBV5-5 and TRBJ1-2, with TRBD1 as a possible D gene (6 bases). CDR3: CASSLVGGDYGYTF. CDR3 nucleotides: TGTGCCAGCAGCTTGGTAGGGGGTGACTATGGCTACACCTTC.